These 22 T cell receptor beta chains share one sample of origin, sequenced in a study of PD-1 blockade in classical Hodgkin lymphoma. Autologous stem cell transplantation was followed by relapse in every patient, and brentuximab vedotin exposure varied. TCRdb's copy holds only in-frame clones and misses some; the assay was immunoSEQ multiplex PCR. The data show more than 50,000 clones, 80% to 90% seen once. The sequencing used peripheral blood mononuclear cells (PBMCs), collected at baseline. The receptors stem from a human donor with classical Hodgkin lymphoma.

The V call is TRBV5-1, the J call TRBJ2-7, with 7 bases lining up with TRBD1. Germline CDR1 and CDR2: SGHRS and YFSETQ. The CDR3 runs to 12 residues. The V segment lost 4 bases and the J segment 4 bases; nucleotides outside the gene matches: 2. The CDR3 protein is CASSVQGYEQYF. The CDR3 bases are TGCGCCAGCAGCGTACAGGGGTACGAGCAGTACTTC. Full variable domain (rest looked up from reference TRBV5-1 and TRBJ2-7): KAGVTQTPRYLIKTRGQQVTLSCSPISGHRSVSWYQQTPGQGLQFLFEYFSETQRNKGNFPGRFSGRQFSNSRSEMNVSTLELGDSALYLCASSVQGYEQYFGPGTRLTVT.

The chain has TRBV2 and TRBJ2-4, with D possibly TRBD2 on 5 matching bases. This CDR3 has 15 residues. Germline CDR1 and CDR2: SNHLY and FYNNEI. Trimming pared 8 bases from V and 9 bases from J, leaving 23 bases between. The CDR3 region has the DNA TGTGCCAGCGAGCTGGTGAGCGGATTTTTTCGCATTCAGTACTTC. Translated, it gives CASELVSGFFRIQYF.

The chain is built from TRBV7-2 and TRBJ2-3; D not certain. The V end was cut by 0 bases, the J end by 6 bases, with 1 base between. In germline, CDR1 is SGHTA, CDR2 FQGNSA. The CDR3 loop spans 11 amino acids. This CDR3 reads CASSLADTQYF. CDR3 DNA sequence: TGTGCCAGCAGCTTAGCCGATACGCAGTATTTT.

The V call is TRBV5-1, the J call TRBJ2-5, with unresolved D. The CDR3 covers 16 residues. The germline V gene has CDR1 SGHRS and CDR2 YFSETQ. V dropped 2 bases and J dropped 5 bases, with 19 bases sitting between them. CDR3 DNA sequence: TGCGCCAGCAGCTTTGTCCAGCTGGGTTCGGGTGAGACCCAGTACTTC. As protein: CASSFVQLGSGETQYF.

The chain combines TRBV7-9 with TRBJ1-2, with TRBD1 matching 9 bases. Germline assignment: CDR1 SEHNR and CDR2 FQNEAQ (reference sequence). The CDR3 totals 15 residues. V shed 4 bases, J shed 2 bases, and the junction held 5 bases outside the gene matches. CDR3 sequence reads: CASSSGQGSNYGYTF. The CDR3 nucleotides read TGTGCCAGCAGCTCAGGACAGGGGTCCAACTATGGCTACACCTTC. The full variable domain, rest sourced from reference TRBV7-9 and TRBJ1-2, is DTGVSQNPRHKITKRGQNVTFRCDPISEHNRLYWYRQTLGQGPEFLTYFQNEAQLEKSRLLSDRFSAERPKGSFSTLEIQRTEQGDSAMYLCASSSGQGSNYGYTFGSGTRLTVV.

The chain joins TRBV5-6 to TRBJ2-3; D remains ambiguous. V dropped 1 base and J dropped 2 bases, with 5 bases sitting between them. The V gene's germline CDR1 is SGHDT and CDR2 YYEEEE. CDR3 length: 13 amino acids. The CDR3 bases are TGTGCCAGCAGCTTGACAGACACAGATACGCAGTATTTT. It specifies CASSLTDTDTQYF.

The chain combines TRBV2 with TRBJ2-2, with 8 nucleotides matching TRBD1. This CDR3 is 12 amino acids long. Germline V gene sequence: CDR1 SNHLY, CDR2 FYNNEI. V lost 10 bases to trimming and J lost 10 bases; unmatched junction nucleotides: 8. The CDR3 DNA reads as TGTGCCACTGACCAGGGGGCGAAGGAGCTGTTTTTT. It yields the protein CATDQGAKELFF.

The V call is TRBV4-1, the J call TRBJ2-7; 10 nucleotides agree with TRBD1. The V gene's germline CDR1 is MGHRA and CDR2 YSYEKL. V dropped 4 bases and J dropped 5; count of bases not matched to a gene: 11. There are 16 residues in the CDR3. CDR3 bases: TGCGCCAGCAGCCTACCGAAAGGACAGGGGGAAGACGAGCAGTACTTC. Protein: CASSLPKGQGEDEQYF.

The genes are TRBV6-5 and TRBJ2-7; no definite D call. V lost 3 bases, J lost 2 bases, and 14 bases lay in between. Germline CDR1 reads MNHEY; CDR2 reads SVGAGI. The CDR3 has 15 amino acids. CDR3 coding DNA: TGTGCCAGCAGTTATTCGGGTACGGACCCCTACGAGCAGTACTTC. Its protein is CASSYSGTDPYEQYF.

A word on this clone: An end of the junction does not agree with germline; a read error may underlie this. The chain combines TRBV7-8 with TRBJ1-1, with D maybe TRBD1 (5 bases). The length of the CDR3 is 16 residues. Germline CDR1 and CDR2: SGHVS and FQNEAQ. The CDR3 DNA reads TGTGCCAGCAGCGGGCAACTGTGGGGGGGGAACCCTGAAGCTTTCTTT. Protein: CASSGQLWGGNPEAFF. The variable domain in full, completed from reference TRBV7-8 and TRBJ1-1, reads GAGVSQSPRYKVAKRGQDVALRCDPISGHVSLFWYQQALGQGPEFLTYFQNEAQLDKSGLPSDRFFAERPEGSVSTLKIQRTQQEDSAVYLCASSGQLWGGNPEAFFGQGTRLTVV.

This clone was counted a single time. The CDR3 DNA reads as TGTGCCAGCAGTAAACAGGGAGTAGAGGGTTACGAGCAGTACTTC. Translating gives CASSKQGVEGYEQYF. The rearrangement uses TRBV6-5 and TRBJ2-7, with D perhaps matching TRBD1 (6 bases). Germline CDR1 reads MNHEY; CDR2 reads SVGAGI. The CDR3 covers 15 residues. V gave up 5 bases and J gave up 4 bases, with 18 bases separating them.

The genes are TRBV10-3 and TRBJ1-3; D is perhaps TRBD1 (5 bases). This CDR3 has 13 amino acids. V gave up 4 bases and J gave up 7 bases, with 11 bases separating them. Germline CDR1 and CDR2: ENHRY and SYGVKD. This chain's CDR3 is CAISVQGWNTIYF. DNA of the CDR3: TGTGCCATCAGTGTTCAGGGTTGGAACACCATATATTTT.

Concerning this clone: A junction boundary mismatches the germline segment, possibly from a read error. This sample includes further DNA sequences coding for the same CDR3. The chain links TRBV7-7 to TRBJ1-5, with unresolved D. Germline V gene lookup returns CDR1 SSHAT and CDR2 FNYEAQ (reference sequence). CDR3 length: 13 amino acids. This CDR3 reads CASSLAPNQPQHF. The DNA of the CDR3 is TGTGCTAGCAGCTTAGCTCCCAATCAGCCCCAGCATTTT.

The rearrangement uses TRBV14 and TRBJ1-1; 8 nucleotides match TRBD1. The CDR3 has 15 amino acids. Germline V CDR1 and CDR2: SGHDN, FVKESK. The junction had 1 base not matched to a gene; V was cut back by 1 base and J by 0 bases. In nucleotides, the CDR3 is TGTGCCAGCAGCCAAGGGACAGGGATGAACACTGAAGCTTTCTTT. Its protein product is CASSQGTGMNTEAFF.

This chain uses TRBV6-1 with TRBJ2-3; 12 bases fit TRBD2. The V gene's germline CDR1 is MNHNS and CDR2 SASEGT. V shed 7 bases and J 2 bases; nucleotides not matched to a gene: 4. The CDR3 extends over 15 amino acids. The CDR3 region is CASKPSGGDTDTQYF. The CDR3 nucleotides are TGTGCCAGCAAGCCTAGCGGGGGGGACACAGATACGCAGTATTTT.

CDR3 nucleotide sequence: TGTGCCAGTAGTCCCTCGGCGGCAGACTATGGCTACACCTTC. Translation gives CASSPSAADYGYTF. J is TRBJ1-2 and V is TRBV19; D not certain. V was cut by 5 bases and J by 3 bases, with 13 bases left in between. Germline V gene lookup returns CDR1 LNHDA and CDR2 SQIVND (reference sequence). The CDR3 is made up of 14 amino acids.

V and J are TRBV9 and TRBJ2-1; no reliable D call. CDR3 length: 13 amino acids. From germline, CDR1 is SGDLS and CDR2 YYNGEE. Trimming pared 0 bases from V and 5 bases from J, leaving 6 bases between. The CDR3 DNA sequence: TGTGCCAGCAGCGTAGGTTCCGACAATGAGCAGTTCTTC. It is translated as CASSVGSDNEQFF.

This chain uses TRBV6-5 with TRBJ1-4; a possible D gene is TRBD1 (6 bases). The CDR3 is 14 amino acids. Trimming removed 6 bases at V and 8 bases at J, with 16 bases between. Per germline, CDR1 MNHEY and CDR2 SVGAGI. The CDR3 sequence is CASSPGTTREKLFF. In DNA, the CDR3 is TGTGCCAGCAGCCCCGGGACAACCCGGGAAAAACTGTTTTTT.

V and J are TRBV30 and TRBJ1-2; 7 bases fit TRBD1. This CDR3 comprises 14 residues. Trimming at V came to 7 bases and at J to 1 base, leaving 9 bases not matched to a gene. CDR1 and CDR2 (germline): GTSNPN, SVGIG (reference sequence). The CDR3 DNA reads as TGTGCCTTCGGACAGGCGAGAAGTAACTATGGCTACACCTTC. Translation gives CAFGQARSNYGYTF.

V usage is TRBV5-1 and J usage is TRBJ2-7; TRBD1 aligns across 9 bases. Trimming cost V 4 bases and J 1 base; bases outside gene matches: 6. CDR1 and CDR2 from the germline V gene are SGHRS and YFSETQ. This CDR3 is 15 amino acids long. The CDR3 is CASSQGTGSSYEQYF. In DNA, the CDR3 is TGCGCCAGCAGCCAGGGGACAGGGAGTTCCTACGAGCAGTACTTC.

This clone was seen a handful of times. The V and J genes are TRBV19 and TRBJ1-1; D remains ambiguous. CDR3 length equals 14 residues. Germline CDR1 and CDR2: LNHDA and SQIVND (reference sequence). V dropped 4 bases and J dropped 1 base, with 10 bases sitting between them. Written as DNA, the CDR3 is TGTGCCAGTAGTACAGACGGAACGAACACTGAAGCTTTCTTT. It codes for CASSTDGTNTEAFF.

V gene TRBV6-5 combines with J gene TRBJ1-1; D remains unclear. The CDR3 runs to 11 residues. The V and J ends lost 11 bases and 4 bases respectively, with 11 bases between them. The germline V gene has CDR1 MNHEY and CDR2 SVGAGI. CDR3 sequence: CAARVGTEAFF. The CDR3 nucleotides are TGTGCCGCTAGGGTGGGCACTGAAGCTTTCTTT.